Presented here are 19 T cell receptor beta chains from one specimen sequenced in a study of CD4 T cells in relation to SARS-CoV-2 and coronaviruses. The unexposed donors gave CD4+ T cells in about 2011-2018, prior to COVID-19. CD4+ T cells were isolated from the cells after 10 days of culture. For these TCRs, the target antigens are not known. Libraries were prepared by immunoSEQ multiplex PCR; TCRdb keeps only in-frame clonotypes and omits some of them. Seen here are tens of thousands of clones, around 74% observed once, and the top ten hold about 16%. The sample comprised CD4+ T cells from PBMCs, cultured in vitro. The receptors shown here come from a human donor in good health.

This clone was counted once. The chain carries TRBV29-1 and TRBJ1-3; D gene uncertain. Germline-derived CDR1 and CDR2 are SQVTM and ANQGSEA. CDR3 length equals 12 residues. Trimming shortened V by 5 bases and J by 3 bases, and 8 bases separated the two germline ends. CDR3 nucleotide sequence: TGCAGCGTTCACGCGGATGGAAACACCATATATTTT. This translates into CSVHADGNTIYF.

The gene calls are TRBV18 and TRBJ2-2; the match to TRBD2 covers 10 bases. Germline V gene lookup returns CDR1 KGHSH and CDR2 LQKENI. The J segment lost 2 bases and the V segment lost 0 bases, leaving 6 bases of the junction unmatched. The CDR3 length is 18 residues. CDR3: CASSPPLGLALNTGELFF. The CDR3 DNA is TGTGCCAGCTCACCACCCCTGGGACTAGCGCTCAACACCGGGGAGCTGTTTTTT.

The chain couples TRBV9 to TRBJ2-5; D is tentatively TRBD1 or TRBD2 (6 bases each). With 5 bases removed from V and 0 bases from J, the gap between germline ends came to 14 bases. The CDR3 contains 15 residues. The V gene's germline CDR1 is SGDLS and CDR2 YYNGEE. The CDR3 region has the DNA TGTGCCAGCAGTGGCCTGGGGGGCAACCAAGAGACCCAGTACTTC. Translated: CASSGLGGNQETQYF.

CDR3 loop: CASSQGQGGVYEQYF. As DNA, the CDR3 is TGTGCCAGCAGCCAAGGCCAGGGTGGAGTCTACGAGCAGTACTTC. The chain links TRBV3-1 (or the pseudogene TRBV3-2) to TRBJ2-7; TRBD1 is a possible D gene (5 bases). Looked up from germline, CDR1 is LGHDT and CDR2 is YNNKEL (reference sequence). The V and J ends lost 1 base and 3 bases respectively, with 13 bases between them. The CDR3 contains 15 residues.

This rearrangement joins TRBV5-6 to TRBJ2-1; 8 positions agree with TRBD1. Unmatched junction bases numbered 8, after V lost 3 bases and J lost 3 bases. CDR1 SGHDT and CDR2 YYEEEE come from the germline V gene. The length of the CDR3 is 16 residues. CDR3 in amino acids: CASSSFDRGVYNEQFF. The CDR3 bases are TGTGCCAGCAGCTCTTTTGACAGGGGAGTCTACAATGAGCAGTTCTTC. Complete variable domain (other parts from reference TRBV5-6 and TRBJ2-1): DAGVTQSPTHLIKTRGQQVTLRCSPKSGHDTVSWYQQALGQGPQFIFQYYEEEERQRGNFPDRFSGHQFPNYSSELNVNALLLGDSALYLCASSSFDRGVYNEQFFGPGTRLTVL.

This clone was picked up a small number of times. The chain has TRBV19 and TRBJ2-1; no clear D gene. The V gene's germline CDR1 is LNHDA and CDR2 SQIVND (reference sequence). Trimming stripped 9 bases from V and 8 bases from J, with 17 bases between. CDR3 size: 13 residues. The CDR3 DNA reads TGTGCCAGCTCGGTCTCAAGGGTCGATGAGCAGTTCTTC. It codes for CASSVSRVDEQFF.

This clone was recorded only once. The V call is TRBV2, the J call TRBJ2-5, with D possibly being TRBD1 (5 bases). V dropped 4 bases and J dropped 3 bases, with 9 bases sitting between them. CDR1 is SNHLY and CDR2 is FYNNEI in the germline V gene. This CDR3 comprises 13 residues. CDR3 protein: CASSVLREETQYF. CDR3 coding DNA: TGTGCCAGCAGTGTGCTCAGGGAAGAGACCCAGTACTTC. Combining the CDR3 with reference TRBV2 and TRBJ2-5 gives the whole variable domain EPEVTQTPSHQVTQMGQEVILRCVPISNHLYFYWYRQILGQKVEFLVSFYNNEISEKSEIFDDQFSVERPDGSNFTLKIRSTKLEDSAMYFCASSVLREETQYFGPGTRLLVL.

The rearrangement links TRBV5-1 to TRBJ2-7, with 8 bases matching TRBD2. Germline CDR1 is SGHRS and CDR2 is YFSETQ. V was clipped by 0 bases and J by 2 bases; unmatched bases: 7. The CDR3 is made up of 16 amino acids. This CDR3 is CASSLAGTSGTYEQYF. The CDR3 coding sequence is TGCGCCAGCAGCTTGGCCGGAACTAGCGGAACCTACGAGCAGTACTTC.

This clone was found once. This sequence joins TRBV19 and TRBJ2-2, with D possibly being TRBD2 (5 bases). Germline V gives CDR1 LNHDA, CDR2 SQIVND (reference sequence). V was pared by 3 bases and J by 7 bases, with 12 bases between. The CDR3 spans 14 residues. The CDR3 DNA follows: TGTGCCAGTAGTATCGGGGTTTTTAGCGGGGAGCTGTTTTTT. Translating it yields CASSIGVFSGELFF.

V gene TRBV12-3 or TRBV12-4 combines with J gene TRBJ2-5; D may be TRBD2 (5 bases). V dropped 8 bases and J dropped 2 bases, with 12 bases sitting between them. The CDR3 has 13 amino acids. The CDR3 region is CASGAATQETQYF. DNA of the CDR3: TGTGCCAGCGGAGCGGCGACTCAAGAGACCCAGTACTTC.

DNA of the CDR3: TGTGCCACCGGGACGGTGGATTCTGGGGCCAACGTCCTGACTTTC. This gives the protein CATGTVDSGANVLTF. The chain combines TRBV19 with TRBJ2-6, with D perhaps matching TRBD1 or TRBD2 (5 bases each). V lost 10 bases and J lost 1, with 14 bases in between. The CDR3 is 15 residues long. Per germline, CDR1 LNHDA and CDR2 SQIVND (reference sequence).

The chain employs TRBV14 and TRBJ2-5, with D unclear. CDR1 is SGHDN and CDR2 is FVKESK in the germline V gene. V lost 3 bases and J lost 5, with 4 bases in between. This CDR3 spans 11 amino acids. This chain's CDR3 is CASSHTETQYF. The CDR3 nucleotides are TGTGCCAGCAGCCACACGGAGACCCAGTACTTC.

This chain uses TRBV27 with TRBJ2-7; TRBD2 is a possible D gene (5 bases). CDR1 is MNHEY and CDR2 is SMNVEV in the germline V gene (reference sequence). V was cut by 5 bases and J by 3 bases, with 11 bases left in between. This CDR3 has 13 amino acids. CDR3 amino acids: CASSLADNYEQYF. In DNA, the CDR3 is TGTGCCAGCAGTCTAGCTGACAACTACGAGCAGTACTTC.

The rearrangement joins TRBV25-1 to TRBJ1-2; the D gene is possibly TRBD1 (6 bases). This CDR3 spans 11 amino acids. V lost 6 bases, J lost 4 bases, and 6 bases lay in between. The germline CDR1 and CDR2 sequences are MGHDK and SYGVNS. The CDR3 DNA reads TGTGCCAGCAGACAGGGCTATGGCTACACCTTC. Translated: CASRQGYGYTF.

The rearrangement joins TRBV21-1 to TRBJ2-5; TRBD1 is the table's D call, not checked against the DNA. TRBV21-1 is a pseudogene segment. The CDR3 covers 15 residues. The DNA for the CDR3 is TGTGCCAGCAGCAAACCGCCCAGGGGGAAAGAGACCCAGTACTTC. Translating gives CASSKPPRGKETQYF.

This sequence joins TRBV4-1 and TRBJ1-2; TRBD1 aligns across 8 bases. The CDR3 contains 18 residues. CDR1 and CDR2 from the germline V gene are MGHRA and YSYEKL. Trimming cost V 4 bases and J 3 bases; bases outside gene matches: 16. The CDR3 DNA sequence: TGCGCCAGCAGCCTCCATGGGGACAGGAAGGCAGGCGACTATGGCTACACCTTC. Protein: CASSLHGDRKAGDYGYTF.

This chain connects TRBV3-1 (or the pseudogene TRBV3-2) to TRBJ2-7; D ambiguous. V was shortened by 1 base and J by 0 bases, with 7 bases between the two germline ends. CDR3 length: 14 residues. Germline V CDR1 and CDR2: LGHDT, YNNKEL (reference sequence). The CDR3 nucleotides are TGTGCCAGCAGCCAAGCACTGTACTCCTACGAGCAGTACTTC. Encoded protein: CASSQALYSYEQYF.

The chain combines TRBV7-2 with TRBJ2-7, with 8 bases identical to TRBD2. This CDR3 comprises 16 residues. With V trimmed by 2 bases and J by 7 bases, 13 bases remained unmatched. The germline gives CDR1 SGHTA, CDR2 FQGNSA. The CDR3 reads CASSLMAGGTYMEQYF. The CDR3 nucleotides are TGTGCCAGCAGCTTAATGGCGGGAGGTACCTACATGGAGCAGTACTTC.

The rearrangement links TRBV4-2 to TRBJ2-2; D may be TRBD2 (5 bases). CDR3 length: 16 amino acids. Germline V gene data show CDR1 as LGHNA and CDR2 as YNFKEQ. Trimming stripped 2 bases from V and 5 bases from J, with 15 bases between. The CDR3 bases are TGTGCCAGCAGCCAATCGACTACCGGGTTGACCGGGGAGCTGTTTTTT. As protein: CASSQSTTGLTGELFF.